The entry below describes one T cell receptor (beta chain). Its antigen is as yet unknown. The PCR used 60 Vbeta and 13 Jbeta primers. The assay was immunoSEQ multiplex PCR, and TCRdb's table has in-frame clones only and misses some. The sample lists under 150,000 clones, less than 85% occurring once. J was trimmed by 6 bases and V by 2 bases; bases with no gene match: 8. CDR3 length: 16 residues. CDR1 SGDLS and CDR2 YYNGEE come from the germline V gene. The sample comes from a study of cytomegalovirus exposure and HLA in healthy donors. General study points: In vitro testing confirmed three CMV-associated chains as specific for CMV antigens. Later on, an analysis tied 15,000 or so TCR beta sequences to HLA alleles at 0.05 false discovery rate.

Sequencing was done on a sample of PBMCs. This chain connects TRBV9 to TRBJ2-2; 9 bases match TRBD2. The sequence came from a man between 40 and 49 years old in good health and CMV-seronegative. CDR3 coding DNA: TGTGCCAGCAGCGTCCTTAGCGGGGGCATCGCCGGGGAGCTGTTTTTT. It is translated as CASSVLSGGIAGELFF.